This T cell receptor beta chain appears in the sequencing data of a study of cytomegalovirus exposure and HLA in healthy donors. Whole-study results and caveats: Serostatus for CMV was the only available immune exposure information.

In the PCR, 60 Vbeta and 13 Jbeta primers were used. Using immunoSEQ multiplex PCR, the repertoire was profiled, and TCRdb retains in-frame clones only, with some absent. Of 150,000 to 200,000 clones in the sample, around 77% were seen once. A word on this clone: The antigen remains unidentified.

Germline-derived CDR1 and CDR2 are MNHEY and SVGAGI. With 2 bases removed from V and 1 base from J, the gap between germline ends came to 14 bases. This CDR3 is built from 16 residues. The clonotype originates from a woman aged 25 to 39 in good health and CMV-seronegative. The sequencing input was PBMCs. The chain employs TRBV6-5 and TRBJ1-2; possibly TRBD1 for D (6 bases). The chain's CDR3 is CASSYTSTGSNYGYTF. As DNA, the CDR3 is TGTGCCAGCAGTTACACCTCAACAGGGAGTAACTATGGCTACACCTTC.